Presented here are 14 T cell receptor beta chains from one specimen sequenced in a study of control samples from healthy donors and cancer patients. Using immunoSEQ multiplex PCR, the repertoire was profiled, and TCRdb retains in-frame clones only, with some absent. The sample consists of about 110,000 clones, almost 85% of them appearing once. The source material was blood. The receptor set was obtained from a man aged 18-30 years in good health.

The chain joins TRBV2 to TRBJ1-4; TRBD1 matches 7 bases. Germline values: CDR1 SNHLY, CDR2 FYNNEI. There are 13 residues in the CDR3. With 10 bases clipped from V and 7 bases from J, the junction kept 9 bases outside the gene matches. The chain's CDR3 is CATRGLGGEKLFF. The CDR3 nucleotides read TGTGCCACCAGGGGGTTAGGAGGTGAAAAACTGTTTTTT.

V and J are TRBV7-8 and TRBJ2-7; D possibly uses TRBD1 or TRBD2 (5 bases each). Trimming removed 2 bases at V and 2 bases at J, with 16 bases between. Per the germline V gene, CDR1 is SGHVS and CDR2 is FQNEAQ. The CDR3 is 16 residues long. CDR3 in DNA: TGTGCCAGCAGCTTATCTGGGTCCGGGACCACCTACGAGCAGTACTTC. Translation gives CASSLSGSGTTYEQYF.

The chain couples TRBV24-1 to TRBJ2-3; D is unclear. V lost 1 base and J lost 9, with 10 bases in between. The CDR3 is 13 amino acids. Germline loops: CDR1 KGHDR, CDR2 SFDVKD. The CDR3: CATSDFNNGTQYF. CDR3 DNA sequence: TGTGCCACCAGTGATTTTAACAACGGGACGCAGTATTTT.

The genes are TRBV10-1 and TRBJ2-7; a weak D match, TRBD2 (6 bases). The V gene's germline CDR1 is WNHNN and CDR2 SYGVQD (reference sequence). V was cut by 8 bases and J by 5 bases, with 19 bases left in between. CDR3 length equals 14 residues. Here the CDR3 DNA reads TGCGCCAGCGGTACGACTAGAGGGGTCCACGAGCAGTACGTC. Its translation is CASGTTRGVHEQYV.

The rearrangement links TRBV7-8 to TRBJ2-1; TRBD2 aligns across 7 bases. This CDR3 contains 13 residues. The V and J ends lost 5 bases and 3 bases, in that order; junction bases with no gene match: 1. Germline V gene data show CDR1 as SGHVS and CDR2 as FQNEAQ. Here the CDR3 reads CASSGTIYNEQFF. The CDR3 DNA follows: TGTGCCAGCAGCGGGACTATCTACAATGAGCAGTTCTTC.

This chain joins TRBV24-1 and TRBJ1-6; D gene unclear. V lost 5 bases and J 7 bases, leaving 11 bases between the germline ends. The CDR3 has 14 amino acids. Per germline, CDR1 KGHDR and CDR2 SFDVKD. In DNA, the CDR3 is TGTGCCACCAGTGCCGAAGGTCACAATTCACCCCTCCACTTT. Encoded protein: CATSAEGHNSPLHF.

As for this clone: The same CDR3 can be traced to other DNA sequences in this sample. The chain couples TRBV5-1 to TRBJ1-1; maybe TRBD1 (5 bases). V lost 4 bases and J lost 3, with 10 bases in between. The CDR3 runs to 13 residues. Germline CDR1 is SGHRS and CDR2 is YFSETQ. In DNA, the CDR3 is TGCGCCAGCAGCCTATTGGGGGACACTGAAGCTTTCTTT. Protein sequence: CASSLLGDTEAFF.

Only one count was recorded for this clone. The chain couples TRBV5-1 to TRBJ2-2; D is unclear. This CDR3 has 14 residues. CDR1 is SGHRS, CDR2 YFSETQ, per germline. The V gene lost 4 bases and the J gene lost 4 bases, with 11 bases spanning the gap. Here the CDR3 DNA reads TGCGCCAGCAGCAGGTTACCCAGCACCGGGGAGCTGTTTTTT. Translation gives CASSRLPSTGELFF.

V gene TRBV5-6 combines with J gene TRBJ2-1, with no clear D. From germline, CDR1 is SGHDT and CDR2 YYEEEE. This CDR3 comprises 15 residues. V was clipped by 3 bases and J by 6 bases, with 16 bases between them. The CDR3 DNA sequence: TGTGCCAGCAGCTCCGGAATAATTTCGAGCAATGAGCAGTTCTTC. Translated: CASSSGIISSNEQFF.

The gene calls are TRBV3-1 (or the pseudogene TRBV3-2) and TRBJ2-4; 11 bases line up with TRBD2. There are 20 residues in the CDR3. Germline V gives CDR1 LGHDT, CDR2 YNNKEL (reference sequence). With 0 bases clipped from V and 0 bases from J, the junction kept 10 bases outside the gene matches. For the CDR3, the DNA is TGTGCCAGCAGCCAAGAAAGTAGGCTAGCGGGAGGTCTAGCCAAAAACATTCAGTACTTC. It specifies CASSQESRLAGGLAKNIQYF.

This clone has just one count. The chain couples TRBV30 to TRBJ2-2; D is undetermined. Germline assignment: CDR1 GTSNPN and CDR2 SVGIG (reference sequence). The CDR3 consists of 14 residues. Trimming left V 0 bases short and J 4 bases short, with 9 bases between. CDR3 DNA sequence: TGTGCCTGGAGTGTACTTAGGGTCACCGGGGAGCTGTTTTTT. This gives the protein CAWSVLRVTGELFF.

The CDR3 loop is CASSYQSTGLSSGNTIYF. The CDR3 nucleotides read TGTGCCAGCAGCTACCAATCGACAGGTTTAAGCTCTGGAAACACCATATATTTT. The rearrangement links TRBV9 to TRBJ1-3, with D perhaps matching TRBD1 (6 bases). V lost 4 bases and J lost 0, with 20 bases in between. This CDR3 has 18 amino acids. CDR1 is SGDLS, CDR2 YYNGEE, per germline.

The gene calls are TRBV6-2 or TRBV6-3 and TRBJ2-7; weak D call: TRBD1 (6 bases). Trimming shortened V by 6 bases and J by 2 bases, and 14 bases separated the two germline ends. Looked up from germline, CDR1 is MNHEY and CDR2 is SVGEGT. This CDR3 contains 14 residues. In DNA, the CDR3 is TGTGCCAGCAGCAGATACAGGGCCCCCTACGAGCAGTACTTC. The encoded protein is CASSRYRAPYEQYF.

CDR3 region: CASSSTSGGAGELFF. The CDR3, as DNA: TGTGCCAGCAGCTCGACTAGCGGGGGGGCAGGGGAGCTGTTTTTT. The chain links TRBV5-4 to TRBJ2-2, with 14 positions matching TRBD2. With V trimmed by 3 bases and J by 8 bases, 3 bases remained unmatched. The CDR3 spans 15 residues. Germline V gives CDR1 SGHNT, CDR2 YYREEE (reference sequence). The full variable domain, in which reference TRBV5-4 and TRBJ2-2 provide the parts outside the CDR3, is ETGVTQSPTHLIKTRGQQVTLRCSSQSGHNTVSWYQQALGQGPQFIFQYYREEENGRGNFPPRFSGLQFPNYSSELNVNALELDDSALYLCASSSTSGGAGELFFGEGSRLTVL.